Given below is one T cell receptor beta chain in context. This entry is derived from a study of blood T cell repertoires in COVID-19. Study at large: Spain, Italy and the United States supplied samples that represented acute and convalescent COVID-19. PBMCs, B-cell-depleted T cells, or T cells provided the cDNA or gDNA that made up the material.

Authors' methods: It was from reference gene primer amplification that nucleated cell counts were estimated. Only in-frame clones appear in the TCRdb table, and some are missing; sequencing was by immunoSEQ multiplex PCR. The V and J calls and the clone size are those of that table, but D and trimming were determined from the DNA. The sample has approximately 200,000 clones; 80% to 85% are singletons. Trimming left V 0 bases short and J 4 bases short, with 9 bases between. The CDR3 has 14 residues. The V gene's germline CDR1 is MGHRA and CDR2 YSYEKL. The TCR originated in a woman aged 60-70 years with acute or convalescent COVID-19. Sequenced input: peripheral blood. The rearrangement joins TRBV4-1 to TRBJ1-1; the D gene is possibly TRBD1 (6 bases). This chain's CDR3 is CASSQDRGSTEAFF. The CDR3 DNA follows: TGCGCCAGCAGCCAAGACAGGGGATCCACTGAAGCTTTCTTT.